The present entry profiles one T cell receptor (beta chain) with its context. Per the germline V gene, CDR1 is SGHTA and CDR2 is FQGTGA. This CDR3 spans 12 amino acids. V lost 4 bases and J 6 bases, leaving 6 bases between the germline ends. Per the original data handling: Using reference gene primer amplification, nucleated cell counts were estimated. Method: immunoSEQ multiplex PCR; TCRdb's copy keeps in-frame clones and lacks some. The V and J calls and clone size come from that table; D and trimming were worked out from the DNA. This table holds approximately 400,000 clones, 89% found once. These data come from a study of blood T cell repertoires in COVID-19. Study summary: Whether acute or convalescent, the COVID-19 samples came from the United States, Italy and Spain. From T cells, B-cell-depleted T cells, or PBMCs came the material, which was cDNA or gDNA.

The rearrangement joins TRBV7-3 to TRBJ2-2; the D gene is possibly TRBD1 (5 bases). The TCR sequence derives from a man aged 35 to 55 with acute or convalescent COVID-19. The material sequenced was peripheral blood. CDR3 in amino acids: CASSWTSGELFF. The CDR3, as DNA: TGTGCCAGCAGCTGGACATCCGGGGAGCTGTTTTTT. The entire variable domain, with the rest obtained from reference TRBV7-3 and TRBJ2-2, is as follows: GAGVSQTPSNKVTEKGKYVELRCDPISGHTALYWYRQSLGQGPEFLIYFQGTGAADDSGLPNDRFFAVRPEGSVSTLKIQRTERGDSAVYLCASSWTSGELFFGEGSRLTVL.